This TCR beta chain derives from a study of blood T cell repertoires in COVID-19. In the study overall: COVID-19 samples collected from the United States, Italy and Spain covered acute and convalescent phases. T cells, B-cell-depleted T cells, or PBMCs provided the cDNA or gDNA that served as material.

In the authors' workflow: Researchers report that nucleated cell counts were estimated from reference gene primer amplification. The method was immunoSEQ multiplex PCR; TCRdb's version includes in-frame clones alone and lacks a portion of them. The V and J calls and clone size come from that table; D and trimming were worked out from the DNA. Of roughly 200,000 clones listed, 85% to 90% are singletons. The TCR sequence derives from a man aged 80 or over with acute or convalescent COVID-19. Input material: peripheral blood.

The CDR3 DNA reads TGTGCCAGTAGTATTGGCTGGACCGTCAGCGGGACCCAGCATTTT. Translation: CASSIGWTVSGTQHF. This chain joins TRBV19 and TRBJ1-5; D is unclear. Per germline, CDR1 LNHDA and CDR2 SQIVND (reference sequence). CDR3 length: 15 amino acids. The V end was cut by 3 bases, the J end by 11 bases, with 20 bases between. The full variable domain, in which reference TRBV19 and TRBJ1-5 provide the parts outside the CDR3, is DGGITQSPKYLFRKEGQNVTLSCEQNLNHDAMYWYRQDPGQGLRLIYYSQIVNDFQKGDIAEGYSVSREKKESFPLTVTSAQKNPTAFYLCASSIGWTVSGTQHFGDGTRLSIL.